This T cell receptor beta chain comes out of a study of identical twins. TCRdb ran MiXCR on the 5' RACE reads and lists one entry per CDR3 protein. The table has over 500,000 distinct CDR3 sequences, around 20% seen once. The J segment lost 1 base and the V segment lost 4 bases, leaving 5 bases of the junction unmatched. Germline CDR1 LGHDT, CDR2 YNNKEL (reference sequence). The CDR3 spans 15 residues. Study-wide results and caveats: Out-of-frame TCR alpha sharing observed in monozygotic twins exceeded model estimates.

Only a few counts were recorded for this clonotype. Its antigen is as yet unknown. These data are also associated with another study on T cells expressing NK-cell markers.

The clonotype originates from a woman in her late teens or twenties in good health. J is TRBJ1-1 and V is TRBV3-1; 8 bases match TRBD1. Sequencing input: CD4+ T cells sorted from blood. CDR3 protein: CASSRRTGKNTEAFF. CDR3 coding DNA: TGTGCCAGCAGCCGACGGACAGGGAAGAACACTGAAGCTTTCTTT.